Described below is a single T cell receptor beta chain sequence and its context. The data belong to a study of blood T cell repertoires in COVID-19. In the original analysis: Using reference gene primer amplification, nucleated cell counts were estimated. Here immunoSEQ multiplex PCR was the method, and the copy in TCRdb shows in-frame clones only, minus some. For V, J and clone size, that table is used; D and trimming come from the DNA. The sample contains more than 110,000 clones, around 88% of which appear only once. Germline V gives CDR1 GTSNPN, CDR2 SVGIG (reference sequence). This CDR3 has 13 residues.

The clonotype comes from a man aged 60 to 69 with active or convalescent COVID-19. Sequencing used peripheral blood. V is TRBV30 and J is TRBJ2-7, with 7 bases identical to TRBD1. CDR3 amino acids: CACYGTESYEQYF. Here the CDR3 DNA reads TGTGCTTGTTACGGGACAGAGTCCTACGAGCAGTACTTC.